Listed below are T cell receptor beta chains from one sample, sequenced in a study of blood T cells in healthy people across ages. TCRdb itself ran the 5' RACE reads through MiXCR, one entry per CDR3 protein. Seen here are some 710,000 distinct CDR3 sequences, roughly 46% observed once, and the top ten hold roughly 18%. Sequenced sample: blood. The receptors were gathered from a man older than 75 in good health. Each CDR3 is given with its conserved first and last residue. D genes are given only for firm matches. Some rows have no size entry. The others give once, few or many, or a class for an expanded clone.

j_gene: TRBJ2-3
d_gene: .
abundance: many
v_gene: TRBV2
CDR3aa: CASSLLGGVDTQYF
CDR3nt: TGTGCCAGCAGCCTCCTAGGGGGGGTAGATACGCAGTATTTT

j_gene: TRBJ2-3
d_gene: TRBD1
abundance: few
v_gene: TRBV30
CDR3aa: CAWSSGQGSTDTQYF
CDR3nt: TGTGCCTGGAGTTCTGGACAGGGTTCCACAGATACGCAGTATTTT

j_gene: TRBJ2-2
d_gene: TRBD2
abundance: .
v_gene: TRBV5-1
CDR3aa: CASSLGTSGRANTGELFF
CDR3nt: TGCGCCAGCAGCCTCGGGACTAGCGGGAGGGCGAACACCGGGGAGCTGTTTTTT

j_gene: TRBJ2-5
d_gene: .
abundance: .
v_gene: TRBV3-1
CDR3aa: CASSPGGLMKETQYF
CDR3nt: TGTGCCAGCAGCCCTGGGGGGCTTATGAAAGAGACCCAGTACTTC

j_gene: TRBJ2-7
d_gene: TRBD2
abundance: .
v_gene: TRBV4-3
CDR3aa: CASSHSREGGSYEQYF
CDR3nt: TGCGCCAGCAGCCATTCGAGGGAGGGCGGGTCCTACGAGCAGTACTTC

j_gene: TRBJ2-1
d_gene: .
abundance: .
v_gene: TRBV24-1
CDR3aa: CATSDFLAQRQHEQFF
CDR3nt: TGTGCCACCAGTGATTTCCTAGCCCAAAGGCAGCATGAGCAGTTCTTC

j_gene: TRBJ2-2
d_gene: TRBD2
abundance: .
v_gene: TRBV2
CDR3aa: CASAGTSITGELFF
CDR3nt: TGTGCCAGTGCCGGGACTAGCATAACCGGGGAGCTGTTTTTT

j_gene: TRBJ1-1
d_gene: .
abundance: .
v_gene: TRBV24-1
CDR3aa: CATSDQGRTEAFF
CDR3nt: TGTGCCACCAGTGACCAGGGGAGGACTGAAGCTTTCTTT

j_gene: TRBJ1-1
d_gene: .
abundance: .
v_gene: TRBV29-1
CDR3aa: CSVFVTNTEAFF
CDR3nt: TGCAGCGTCTTCGTAACGAACACTGAAGCTTTCTTT

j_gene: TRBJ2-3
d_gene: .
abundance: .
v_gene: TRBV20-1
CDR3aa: CSARRGGDTDTQYF
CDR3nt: TGCAGTGCTAGGAGAGGGGGGGACACAGATACGCAGTATTTT

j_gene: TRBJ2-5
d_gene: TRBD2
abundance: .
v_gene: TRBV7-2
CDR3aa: CASSFGGYQETQYF
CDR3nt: TGTGCCAGCAGCTTCGGGGGGTATCAAGAGACCCAGTACTTC

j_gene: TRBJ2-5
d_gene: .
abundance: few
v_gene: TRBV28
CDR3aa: CASSPPAETQYF
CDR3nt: TGTGCCAGCAGTCCCCCGGCGGAGACCCAGTACTTC

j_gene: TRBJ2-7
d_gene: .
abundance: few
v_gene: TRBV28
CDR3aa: CASSLLNPYEQYF
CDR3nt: TGTGCCAGCAGTTTACTGAACCCCTACGAGCAGTACTTC

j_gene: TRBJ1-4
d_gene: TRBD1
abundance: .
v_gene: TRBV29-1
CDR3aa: CSVGGQGTNEKLFF
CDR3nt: TGCAGCGTTGGGGGACAGGGAACTAATGAAAAACTGTTTTTT

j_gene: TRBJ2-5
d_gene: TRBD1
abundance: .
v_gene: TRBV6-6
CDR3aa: CASSLLGGPETQYF
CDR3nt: TGTGCCAGCAGCCTCCTAGGGGGCCCAGAGACCCAGTACTTC

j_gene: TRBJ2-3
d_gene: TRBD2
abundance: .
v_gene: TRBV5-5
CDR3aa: CASSHGLAGGEDTQYF
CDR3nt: TGTGCCAGCAGCCATGGACTAGCGGGAGGGGAAGATACGCAGTATTTT

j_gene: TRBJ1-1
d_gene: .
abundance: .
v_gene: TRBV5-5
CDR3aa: CATTEIGTEAFF
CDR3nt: TGTGCCACCACGGAGATCGGGACTGAAGCTTTCTTT

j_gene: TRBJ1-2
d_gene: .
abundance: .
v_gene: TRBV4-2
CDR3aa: CASSQGSAGNYGYTF
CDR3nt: TGTGCCAGCAGCCAAGGGTCCGCAGGGAACTATGGCTACACCTTC

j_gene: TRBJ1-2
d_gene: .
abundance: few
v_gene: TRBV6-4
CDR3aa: CASSPELGQGYTF
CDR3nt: TGTGCCAGCAGCCCTGAGTTGGGGCAAGGCTACACCTTC

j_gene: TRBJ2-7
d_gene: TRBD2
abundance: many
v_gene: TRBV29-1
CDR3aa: CSAENGTSSSYEQYF
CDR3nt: TGCAGCGCTGAAAACGGGACTAGCAGTTCCTACGAGCAGTACTTC

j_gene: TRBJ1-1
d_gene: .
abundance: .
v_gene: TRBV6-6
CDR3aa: CASSYSTPEAFF
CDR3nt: TGTGCCAGCAGTTACTCGACGCCCGAAGCTTTCTTT

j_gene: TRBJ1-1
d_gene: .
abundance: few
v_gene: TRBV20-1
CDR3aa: CSASRGLNTEAFF
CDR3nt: TGTAGTGCGTCCAGGGGACTGAACACTGAAGCTTTCTTT

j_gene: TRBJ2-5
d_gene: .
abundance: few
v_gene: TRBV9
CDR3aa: CASSVDEGPQETQYF
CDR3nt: TGTGCCAGCAGCGTAGACGAGGGGCCCCAAGAGACCCAGTACTTC

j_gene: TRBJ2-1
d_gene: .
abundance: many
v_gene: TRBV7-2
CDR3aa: CASSSLGTVNHGEQFF
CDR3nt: TGTGCCAGCAGCTCCCTTGGGACGGTTAATCACGGTGAGCAGTTCTTC

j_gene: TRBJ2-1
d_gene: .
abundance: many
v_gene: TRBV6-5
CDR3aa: CASSYSASYGLNEQFF
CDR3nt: TGTGCCAGCAGTTACTCGGCTAGCTATGGCCTCAATGAGCAGTTCTTC

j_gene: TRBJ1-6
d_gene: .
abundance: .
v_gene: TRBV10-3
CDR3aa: CAISERDSGYNSPLHF
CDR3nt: TGTGCCATCAGTGAGAGAGACAGTGGCTATAATTCACCCCTCCACTTT

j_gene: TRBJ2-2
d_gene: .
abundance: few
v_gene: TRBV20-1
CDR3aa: CSAQLDFLANTGELFF
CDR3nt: TGCAGTGCTCAATTAGACTTCCTCGCGAACACCGGGGAGCTGTTTTTT

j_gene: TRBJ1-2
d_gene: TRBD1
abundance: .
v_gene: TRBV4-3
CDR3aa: CASSQYQGAIYGYTF
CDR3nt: TGCGCCAGCAGCCAATATCAGGGGGCGATATATGGCTACACCTTC

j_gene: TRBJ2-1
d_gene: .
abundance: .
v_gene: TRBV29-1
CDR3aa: CSVDFDREQFF
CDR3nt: TGCAGCGTTGATTTTGACCGGGAGCAGTTCTTC

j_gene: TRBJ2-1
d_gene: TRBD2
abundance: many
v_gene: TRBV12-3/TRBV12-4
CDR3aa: CASSLITSVAYNEQFF
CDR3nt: TGTGCCAGCAGTTTGATTACTAGCGTTGCCTACAATGAGCAGTTCTTC

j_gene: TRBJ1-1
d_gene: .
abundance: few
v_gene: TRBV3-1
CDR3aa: CASSQDHGGPGTEAFF
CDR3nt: TGTGCCAGCAGCCAAGATCATGGGGGGCCGGGCACTGAAGCTTTCTTT

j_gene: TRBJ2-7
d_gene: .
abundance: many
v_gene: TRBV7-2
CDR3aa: CASSLNGGSKHEQYF
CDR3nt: TGTGCCAGCAGCTTAAATGGGGGATCAAAACACGAGCAGTACTTC

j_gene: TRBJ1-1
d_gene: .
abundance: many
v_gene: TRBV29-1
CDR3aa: CSVINPGQEAFF
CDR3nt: TGCAGCGTTATAAATCCCGGGCAGGAAGCTTTCTTT

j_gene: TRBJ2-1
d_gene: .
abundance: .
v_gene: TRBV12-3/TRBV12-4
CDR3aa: CASSLAPRRGEQFF
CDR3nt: TGTGCCAGCAGTTTAGCGCCACGGAGGGGTGAGCAGTTCTTC